A single sample gave rise to the 22 T cell receptor beta chains below, sequenced in a study of low-dose radiotherapy and immunotherapy resistance in tumors. Time point given: before trial treatment. TRAV- and TRBV-specific primers primed first-strand cDNA, covering alpha and beta chains. Over approximately 20 PCR cycles, TCRs were amplified from a constant-region primer and V-primer adapter. Each CDR3 protein is one row after TCRdb ran MiXCR on the reads. This sample has 80,000 to 95,000 distinct CDR3 sequences; around 9.2% occur once, and the top ten carry roughly 1%. Sequences were derived from PBMCs, sampled before treatment. The source is a male donor with prostate cancer.

This clonotype was observed at least ten times. The chain has TRBV29-1 and TRBJ1-3; TRBD1 matches 8 bases. V lost 1 base, J lost 4 bases, and 3 bases stayed unmatched. Germline lookup yields CDR1 SQVTM and CDR2 ANQGSEA. The length of the CDR3 is 14 residues. CDR3 loop: CSVEGQGMGNTIYF. Written as DNA, the CDR3 is TGCAGCGTTGAAGGACAGGGGATGGGAAACACCATATATTTT.

This clonotype was observed at least ten times. In DNA, the CDR3 is TGTGCCAGCTTTCTGGGCATCGAGAGGGGCTACACCTTC. Translating gives CASFLGIERGYTF. This chain joins TRBV28 and TRBJ1-2; D gene ambiguous. The V gene's germline CDR1 is MDHEN and CDR2 SYDVKM. The CDR3 spans 13 residues. Trimming took off 8 bases at V and 8 bases at J, with 18 bases between the two ends.

This clonotype appeared many times. The CDR3 is CASSPDRLPYNEQFF. The CDR3 region has the DNA TGTGCCAGCAGTCCGGACAGACTGCCCTACAATGAGCAGTTCTTC. The chain combines TRBV27 with TRBJ2-1, with a tentative D call TRBD1 (6 bases). V was shortened by 5 bases and J by 2 bases, with 13 bases between the two germline ends. The CDR3 has 15 amino acids. Germline V gene data show CDR1 as MNHEY and CDR2 as SMNVEV (reference sequence).

At least ten counts were recorded for this clonotype. The J gene is TRBJ1-1, the V gene TRBV6-6; 7 nucleotides agree with TRBD1. The CDR3 spans 13 residues. V shed 5 bases and J 2 bases; nucleotides not matched to a gene: 2. Germline CDR1 and CDR2: MNHNY and SVGAGI (reference sequence). In DNA form, the CDR3 reads TGTGCCAGCAGTCAGGGGGTAAACACTGAAGCTTTCTTT. Protein sequence: CASSQGVNTEAFF.

This clonotype was recorded at least ten times. The V and J genes are TRBV9 and TRBJ2-3; D ambiguous. Germline CDR1 SGDLS, CDR2 YYNGEE. Trimming removed 0 bases at V and 5 bases at J, with 7 bases between. The CDR3 covers 13 residues. CDR3 sequence reads: CASSVGNIDTQYF. For the CDR3, the DNA is TGTGCCAGCAGCGTAGGCAATATAGATACGCAGTATTTT.

In its sample, this clonotype was seen many times. CDR3 region: CASSRREGAIDEQYF. The CDR3 DNA sequence: TGCGCCAGCAGCCGAAGGGAGGGGGCGATCGACGAGCAGTACTTC. The chain is built from TRBV4-3 and TRBJ2-7; D may correspond to TRBD1 or TRBD2 (7 bases each). The CDR3 runs to 15 residues. The ends were cut back, 4 bases at V and 5 bases at J, with 18 bases in the middle. Germline loops: CDR1 LGHNA, CDR2 YSLEER.

This clonotype was recorded at least ten times. The V gene is TRBV7-2, the J gene TRBJ1-2; D remains ambiguous. Per germline, CDR1 SGHTA and CDR2 FQGNSA. Trimming removed 3 bases at V and 6 bases at J, with 17 bases between. The CDR3 contains 15 residues. CDR3 in DNA: TGTGCCAGCAGCTTTAATGGCAACACGGGCGATGGCTACACCTTC. It translates to CASSFNGNTGDGYTF.

A note on this clonotype: Germline and junction disagree at one end, which may indicate a read error. The chain has TRBV5-1 and TRBJ2-5, with D tentatively TRBD1 or TRBD2 (5 bases each). Germline V gene sequence: CDR1 SGHRS, CDR2 YFSETQ. The CDR3 sequence is 14 residues long. CDR3 loop: CASNLTGAQETQYF. As DNA, the CDR3 is TGCGCCAGCAACTTGACCGGGGCGCAAGAGACCCAGTACTTC.

This clonotype came up many times. The chain links TRBV7-2 to TRBJ2-2, with TRBD2 matching over 8 bases. The J segment lost 7 bases and the V segment lost 5 bases, leaving 9 bases of the junction unmatched. The germline CDR1 and CDR2 sequences are SGHTA and FQGNSA. The CDR3 is 15 amino acids. CDR3 sequence: CASSRSGTRIGELFF. The CDR3 region has the DNA TGTGCCAGCAGCCGGTCCGGGACTAGGATCGGGGAGCTGTTTTTT. The whole variable domain, filled in from reference TRBV7-2 and TRBJ2-2, reads GAGVSQSPSNKVTEKGKDVELRCDPISGHTALYWYRQSLGQGLEFLIYFQGNSAPDKSGLPSDRFSAERTGGSVSTLTIQRTQQEDSAVYLCASSRSGTRIGELFFGEGSRLTVL.

At least ten counts were recorded for this clonotype. The chain uses TRBV7-3 and TRBJ2-2; the D call may be TRBD1 or TRBD2 (5 bases each). Looked up from germline, CDR1 is SGHTA and CDR2 is FQGTGA. The CDR3 sequence is 12 residues long. The V end was cut by 3 bases, the J end by 6 bases, with 5 bases between. CDR3 residues: CASSLGAGELFF. CDR3 DNA sequence: TGTGCCAGCAGCTTGGGGGCCGGGGAGCTGTTTTTT.

This clonotype occurred many times. This sequence joins TRBV15 and TRBJ1-5; D may be TRBD1 (6 bases). CDR3 length equals 13 residues. V dropped 8 bases and J dropped 2 bases, with 10 bases sitting between them. Per germline, CDR1 LNHNV and CDR2 YYDKDF (reference sequence). The CDR3 sequence: CATSGTRNQPQHF. The CDR3 region has the DNA TGTGCCACCTCCGGGACACGCAATCAGCCCCAGCATTTT.

This clonotype was counted a few times. It is unclear where the CDR3 begins or ends on the DNA, so no DNA is shown, and the CDR3 is as TCRdb lists it. This chain links TRBV19 with TRBJ1-4; the D call TRBD1 from the table was never checked on the DNA. The CDR3 length is 15 residues, termini included. The germline gives CDR1 LNHDA, CDR2 SQIVND (reference sequence). CDR3 amino acids: CASRLRQARVKNCFF.

This clonotype occurred many times. V usage is TRBV6-5 and J usage is TRBJ2-7; 9 bases fit TRBD2. Germline CDR1 MNHEY, CDR2 SVGAGI. Germline trimming cut 6 bases from V and 3 bases from J; bases unmatched to any gene: 9. The CDR3 is made up of 15 amino acids. The CDR3 is CASRLKLAGVYEQYF. The CDR3 DNA reads TGTGCCAGCAGACTAAAACTAGCGGGCGTCTACGAGCAGTACTTC.

This clonotype showed up just a few times. This chain uses TRBV24-1 with TRBJ2-1; TRBD2 is a possible D gene (6 bases). Between the trimmed V and J ends, which lost 3 bases and 9 bases, there was a span of 11 bases. The CDR3 is made up of 13 amino acids. The germline V gene has CDR1 KGHDR and CDR2 SFDVKD. CDR3 coding DNA: TGTGCCACCAGTGATGCGGGGTCCAGTGAGCAGTTCTTC. It is translated as CATSDAGSSEQFF.

Ten or more counts support this clonotype. This chain joins TRBV14 and TRBJ1-3; unclear D gene. Germline V lookup: CDR1 SGHDN, CDR2 FVKESK. The CDR3 has 13 residues. Trimming pared 1 base from V and 5 bases from J, leaving 6 bases between. The CDR3 is CASSQVPRNTIYF. The CDR3, as DNA: TGTGCCAGCAGCCAAGTCCCCAGAAACACCATATATTTT.

The sample holds many counts of this clonotype. V usage is TRBV27 and J usage is TRBJ2-1; 8 positions agree with TRBD2. The CDR3 is made up of 16 amino acids. Per the germline V gene, CDR1 is MNHEY and CDR2 is SMNVEV (reference sequence). V lost 8 bases to trimming and J lost 2 bases; unmatched junction nucleotides: 11. The CDR3 protein is CASSPSIAGPYNEQFF. Written as DNA, the CDR3 is TGTGCCAGCTCACCCTCAATAGCGGGACCCTACAATGAGCAGTTCTTC.

This clonotype appeared many times. The rearrangement links TRBV9 to TRBJ2-2; D is undetermined. Per germline, CDR1 SGDLS and CDR2 YYNGEE. CDR3 length: 11 amino acids. V lost 4 bases, J lost 6 bases, and 4 bases lay in between. CDR3 in DNA: TGTGCCAGCAGCCAACCCGGGGAGCTGTTTTTT. Protein product: CASSQPGELFF.

This clonotype was counted ten times or more. The chain employs TRBV6-6 and TRBJ2-2, with D tentatively TRBD1 (5 bases). V was pared by 6 bases and J by 6 bases, with 14 bases between. This CDR3 has 14 amino acids. From germline, CDR1 is MNHNY and CDR2 SVGAGI (reference sequence). The CDR3 DNA reads TGTGCCAGCAGCCGTGACAGTGGGGCCGGGGAGCTGTTTTTT. Translation gives CASSRDSGAGELFF.

This clonotype was seen repeatedly, ten times or more. V usage is TRBV15 and J usage is TRBJ2-2; 8 bases are a match to TRBD1. CDR1 and CDR2 from the germline V gene are LNHNV and YYDKDF (reference sequence). V was pared by 3 bases and J by 4 bases, with 4 bases of the junction left unmatched. CDR3 length equals 15 residues. The CDR3 sequence is CATSRATGATGELFF. The CDR3 DNA follows: TGTGCCACCAGCAGGGCGACAGGGGCCACCGGGGAGCTGTTTTTT.

This clonotype was seen at least ten times. The genes are TRBV6-2 or TRBV6-3 and TRBJ2-1; TRBD2 aligns across 15 bases. The length of the CDR3 is 17 residues. V lost 6 bases, J lost 5 bases, and 8 bases stayed unmatched. CDR1 and CDR2 from the germline V gene are MNHEY and SVGEGT. Here the CDR3 reads CASRGLAGGGKNNEQFF. The CDR3 coding sequence is TGTGCCAGCAGAGGACTAGCGGGAGGGGGCAAGAACAATGAGCAGTTCTTC.

This clonotype was seen at least ten times. The V gene is TRBV20-1, the J gene TRBJ2-2; 8 bases are a match to TRBD2. The V gene's germline CDR1 is DFQATT and CDR2 SNEGSKA (reference sequence). This CDR3 comprises 15 residues. J lost 7 bases, V lost 1 base, and 8 bases had no gene match. CDR3 sequence reads: CSARAPGGANGELFF. The CDR3 nucleotides read TGCAGTGCTAGAGCCCCCGGGGGGGCGAACGGGGAGCTGTTTTTT.

This clonotype occurred many times. V and J are TRBV7-2 and TRBJ2-7; D possibly corresponds to TRBD1 (5 bases). The germline gives CDR1 SGHTA, CDR2 FQGNSA. The V end lost 6 bases, the J end lost 3 bases, and 12 bases lay between the germline ends. The CDR3 consists of 13 residues. The CDR3 region has the DNA TGTGCCAGCAGAGGAGCCCAGGGCTACGAGCAGTACTTC. Translation: CASRGAQGYEQYF.